These 17 T cell receptor beta chains were all obtained from the same sample, sequenced in a study of patients and donors after allogeneic stem cell transplantation. Via MiXCR, TCRdb re-called the RT-PCR reads, giving one row per CDR3 protein. The sample consists of more than 850,000 distinct CDR3 sequences, approximately 19% of them appearing once. What was sequenced was blood, either unsorted or a sorted T cell fraction (not recorded which). All receptors derive from a human donor who was either an allogeneic HSCT recipient or a stem cell or donor lymphocyte infusion donor (not recorded which). It is not recorded whose cells these are; they may come from a transplant donor.

This clonotype was recorded a few times. V usage is TRBV6-5 and J usage is TRBJ1-2; TRBD1 aligns across 8 bases. This CDR3 is 16 amino acids long. Germline V CDR1 and CDR2: MNHEY, SVGAGI. J was trimmed by 1 base and V by 2 bases; bases with no gene match: 6. The CDR3 loop reads CASSYGPGGLNYGYTF. The CDR3, as DNA: TGTGCCAGCAGTTACGGGCCAGGGGGCCTTAACTATGGCTACACCTTC.

V and J are TRBV3-1 and TRBJ1-2; D is possibly TRBD1 (6 bases). V was clipped by 5 bases and J by 2 bases, with 18 bases between them. In germline, CDR1 is LGHDT, CDR2 YNNKEL (reference sequence). The CDR3 length is 16 residues. This CDR3 reads CASSFRQALRNYGYTF. In DNA form, the CDR3 reads TGTGCCAGCAGCTTCCGACAGGCTTTGAGGAACTATGGCTACACCTTC.

The V gene is TRBV12-3 or TRBV12-4, the J gene TRBJ2-7; D is unresolved. The CDR3 contains 15 residues. V lost 6 bases to trimming and J lost 2 bases, with 17 bases between them. This CDR3 reads CASSPRGSKTYEQYF. CDR3 DNA sequence: TGTGCCAGCAGCCCCCGAGGCAGCAAAACCTACGAGCAGTACTTC.

The chain uses TRBV18 and TRBJ1-1; D gene unclear. This CDR3 has 12 residues. The V end was cut by 3 bases, the J end by 6 bases, with 8 bases between. Per germline, CDR1 KGHSH and CDR2 LQKENI. CDR3 protein: CASSPEGAEAFF. CDR3 DNA sequence: TGTGCCAGCTCACCCGAGGGCGCTGAAGCTTTCTTT.

This clonotype was seen a handful of times. The chain is built from TRBV20-1 and TRBJ1-1, with D maybe TRBD1 (5 bases). Looked up from germline, CDR1 is DFQATT and CDR2 is SNEGSKA (reference sequence). V was pared by 0 bases and J by 0 bases, with 20 bases between. CDR3 size: 18 residues. The DNA for the CDR3 is TGCAGTGCTAGAGATCTGCAGCAGGGCAATTTGCTGAACACTGAAGCTTTCTTT. It specifies CSARDLQQGNLLNTEAFF.

This clonotype was found a few times. The chain links TRBV2 to TRBJ1-2; possible D gene TRBD1, 5 bases. There are 14 residues in the CDR3. Germline assignment: CDR1 SNHLY and CDR2 FYNNEI. V lost 3 bases, J lost 0 bases, and 8 bases lay in between. The CDR3 coding sequence is TGTGCCAGCAGTGAGAGGGGCACTAACTATGGCTACACCTTC. Translation: CASSERGTNYGYTF.

V usage is TRBV11-3 and J usage is TRBJ2-5, with 10 bases fitting TRBD1. V gave up 8 bases and J gave up 3 bases; unmatched junction bases: 0. The CDR3 is 12 amino acids. The germline CDR1 and CDR2 sequences are SGHNT and YENEEA. This CDR3 reads CASGTGEETQYF. DNA of the CDR3: TGTGCCAGCGGGACAGGGGAAGAGACCCAGTACTTC.

V is TRBV11-1 and J is TRBJ2-2; D is ambiguous. Germline V gene sequence: CDR1 SGHAT, CDR2 FQDESV (reference sequence). With 7 bases removed from V and 3 bases from J, the gap between germline ends came to 12 bases. CDR3 length: 14 amino acids. The CDR3 here is CASTSPRDTGELFF. For the CDR3, the DNA is TGTGCCAGCACCTCCCCCCGGGACACCGGGGAGCTGTTTTTT. The whole variable domain, remainder taken from reference TRBV11-1 and TRBJ2-2, is EAEVAQSPRYKITEKSQAVAFWCDPISGHATLYWYRQILGQGPELLVQFQDESVVDDSQLPKDRFSAERLKGVDSTLKIQPAELGDSAMYLCASTSPRDTGELFFGEGSRLTVL.

This chain uses TRBV4-1 with TRBJ2-1; the match to TRBD2 covers 7 bases. Losses at the gene ends were 0 bases for V and 6 bases for J; bases not matched to a gene: 8. Looked up from germline, CDR1 is MGHRA and CDR2 is YSYEKL. CDR3 length: 16 residues. The CDR3 sequence: CASSQDGQRGPNEQFF. The CDR3 DNA reads TGCGCCAGCAGCCAAGATGGGCAGCGGGGCCCCAATGAGCAGTTCTTC.

A few counts support this clonotype. The V call is TRBV12-3 or TRBV12-4, the J call TRBJ1-1; TRBD1 aligns across 8 bases. V was pared by 10 bases and J by 5 bases, with 3 bases of the junction left unmatched. This CDR3 is 11 amino acids long. The CDR3 region is CAITGGTEAFF. CDR3 bases: TGTGCCATCACAGGGGGTACTGAAGCTTTCTTT.

This chain connects TRBV7-2 to TRBJ2-7; 9 bases agree with TRBD1. The J segment lost 2 bases and the V segment lost 3 bases, leaving 8 bases of the junction unmatched. Germline V gene data show CDR1 as SGHTA and CDR2 as FQGNSA. CDR3 length: 16 amino acids. The CDR3 bases are TGTGCCAGCAGCTTCCGTGTGGGACAGGGAACCTACGAGCAGTACTTC. This sequence encodes CASSFRVGQGTYEQYF.

The CDR3 region is CASSFRPKELAGHNEQFF. Written as DNA, the CDR3 is TGTGCCAGCAGCTTCCGGCCCAAGGAGCTAGCGGGACACAATGAGCAGTTCTTC. This rearrangement joins TRBV7-8 to TRBJ2-1, with 9 bases fitting TRBD2. The germline gives CDR1 SGHVS, CDR2 FQNEAQ. The CDR3 totals 18 residues. After removal of 3 bases from V and 5 bases from J, the junction contained 14 bases not matched to a gene.

The J gene is TRBJ1-4, the V gene TRBV18; tentative D call: TRBD1 (6 bases). V lost 5 bases and J lost 2, with 24 bases in between. This CDR3 spans 19 amino acids. Per germline, CDR1 KGHSH and CDR2 LQKENI. Here the CDR3 DNA reads TGTGCCAGCTCAACTTATGCCGGGACACCGAAGGGTACTAATGAAAAACTGTTTTTT. Its protein is CASSTYAGTPKGTNEKLFF.

The V and J genes are TRBV2 and TRBJ2-5; D is possibly TRBD2 (7 bases). The germline CDR1 and CDR2 sequences are SNHLY and FYNNEI. Trimming left V 6 bases short and J 3 bases short, with 11 bases between. This CDR3 region has 13 residues. The CDR3 sequence is CASRGGGKETQYF. The CDR3 coding sequence is TGTGCCAGCAGAGGGGGAGGGAAAGAGACCCAGTACTTC.

The chain combines TRBV20-1 with TRBJ2-1, with 7 bases aligning to TRBD2. The germline gives CDR1 DFQATT, CDR2 SNEGSKA (reference sequence). The CDR3 spans 16 residues. The J segment lost 2 bases and the V segment lost 5 bases, leaving 12 bases of the junction unmatched. CDR3 sequence reads: CSAAHLAVHTYNEQFF. The CDR3 DNA follows: TGCAGTGCTGCACATCTAGCGGTTCATACCTACAATGAGCAGTTCTTC.

Only a few counts were recorded for this clonotype. This chain links TRBV5-1 with TRBJ2-1; D not certain. The CDR3 is 17 amino acids. The V end was cut by 2 bases, the J end by 2 bases, with 17 bases between. Germline loops: CDR1 SGHRS, CDR2 YFSETQ. CDR3 amino acids: CASSFRPADLTYNEQFF. CDR3 DNA sequence: TGCGCCAGCAGCTTTAGGCCCGCTGACTTGACCTACAATGAGCAGTTCTTC.

This clonotype was picked up many times. The V gene is TRBV12-3 or TRBV12-4, the J gene TRBJ2-3; 13 nucleotides agree with TRBD2. V lost 4 bases and J lost 5; bases outside the gene matches: 6. CDR3 size: 16 residues. The CDR3 region is CASSSGLAGFGDTQYF. CDR3 DNA: TGTGCCAGCAGTTCGGGACTAGCGGGATTCGGAGATACGCAGTATTTT.